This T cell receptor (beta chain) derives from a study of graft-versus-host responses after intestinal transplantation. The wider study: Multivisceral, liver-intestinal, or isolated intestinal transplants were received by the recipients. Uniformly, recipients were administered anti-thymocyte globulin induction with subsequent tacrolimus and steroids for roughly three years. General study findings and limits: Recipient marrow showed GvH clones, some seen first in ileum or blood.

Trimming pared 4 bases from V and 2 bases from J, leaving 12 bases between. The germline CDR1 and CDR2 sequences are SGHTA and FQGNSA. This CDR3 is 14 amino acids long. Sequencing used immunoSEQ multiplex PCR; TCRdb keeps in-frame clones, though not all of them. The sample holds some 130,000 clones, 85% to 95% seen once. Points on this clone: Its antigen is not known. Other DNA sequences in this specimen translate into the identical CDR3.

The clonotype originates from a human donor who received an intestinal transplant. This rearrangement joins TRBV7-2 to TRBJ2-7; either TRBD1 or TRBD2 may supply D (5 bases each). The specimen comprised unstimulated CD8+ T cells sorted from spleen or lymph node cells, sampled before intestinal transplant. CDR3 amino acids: CASSSPGGPYEQYF. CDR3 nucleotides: TGTGCCAGCAGCTCCCCTGGGGGTCCCTACGAGCAGTACTTC.